This record concerns one T cell receptor beta chain sequence. Its target is not known. This entry belongs to a study of T cell responses to AZD1222 COVID-19 vaccine. Overall study results and limits: No repertoire was sampled before or during the peak T cell response, only after it.

Repertoires were generated with immunoSEQ multiplex PCR, while TCRdb's copy carries only in-frame clones and drops some. The top ten clones hold about 1% of a sample with about 200,000 clones, 93% of them seen once. From germline, CDR1 is SGHNT and CDR2 YYREEE (reference sequence). The CDR3 runs to 17 residues. The V segment lost 5 bases and the J segment 3 bases; nucleotides outside the gene matches: 13. V usage is TRBV5-4 and J usage is TRBJ2-2, with 7 bases lining up with TRBD1. This clonotype was sampled from an adult who received the AZD1222 COVID-19 vaccine. The sequenced sample was peripheral blood, obtained 28 days after the second AZD1222 dose. In DNA, the CDR3 is TGTGCCAGCAGGGCCGGGGTGACAGGGTCCCACACCGGGGAGCTGTTTTTT. It yields the protein CASRAGVTGSHTGELFF. Together with reference TRBV5-4 and TRBJ2-2, the CDR3 gives the full variable domain: ETGVTQSPTHLIKTRGQQVTLRCSSQSGHNTVSWYQQALGQGPQFIFQYYREEENGRGNFPPRFSGLQFPNYSSELNVNALELDDSALYLCASRAGVTGSHTGELFFGEGSRLTVL.